The 14 T cell receptor beta chains below were found in one sample sequenced in a study of cytomegalovirus exposure and HLA in healthy donors. Measured with immunoSEQ multiplex PCR; TCRdb has only the in-frame clones, and not every one. The table records under 100,000 clones, roughly 96% of them present only once. The source material was PBMCs. All receptors derive from a man younger than 30 in good health and CMV-seronegative.

This chain joins TRBV5-6 and TRBJ2-7; D remains ambiguous. The length of the CDR3 is 11 residues. CDR1 is SGHDT, CDR2 YYEEEE, per germline. V shed 5 bases and J shed 6 bases, with 9 bases lying between them. CDR3 in DNA: TGTGCCAGCAGTTTAGACTCCGAGCAGTACGTC. Residues: CASSLDSEQYV.

CDR3 loop: CASREFLRGRAEAFF. The CDR3 DNA reads as TGTGCCAGCAGGGAATTCCTCAGGGGGAGAGCTGAAGCTTTCTTT. The gene calls are TRBV6-5 and TRBJ1-1; 7 positions match TRBD1. The germline CDR1 and CDR2 sequences are MNHEY and SVGAGI. Trimming at V came to 6 bases and at J to 6 bases, leaving 13 bases not matched to a gene. This CDR3 has 15 amino acids.

This chain uses TRBV27 with TRBJ1-2; D call uncertain. Germline-derived CDR1 and CDR2 are MNHEY and SMNVEV (reference sequence). This CDR3 comprises 13 residues. Trimming pared 5 bases from V and 0 bases from J, leaving 7 bases between. CDR3: CASSPRANYGYTF. DNA for the CDR3: TGTGCCAGCAGTCCTCGAGCTAACTATGGCTACACCTTC.

CDR3 loop: CASSTGTGAKETQYF. The CDR3 coding sequence is TGCGCCAGCAGTACCGGGACAGGGGCAAAAGAGACCCAGTACTTC. The chain recombines TRBV5-1 with TRBJ2-5; 10 nucleotides align to TRBD1. V lost 5 bases to trimming and J lost 3 bases; unmatched junction nucleotides: 7. The CDR3 runs to 15 residues. Germline lookup yields CDR1 SGHRS and CDR2 YFSETQ. The variable domain in full, completed from reference TRBV5-1 and TRBJ2-5, reads KAGVTQTPRYLIKTRGQQVTLSCSPISGHRSVSWYQQTPGQGLQFLFEYFSETQRNKGNFPGRFSGRQFSNSRSEMNVSTLELGDSALYLCASSTGTGAKETQYFGPGTRLLVL.

V usage is TRBV4-1 and J usage is TRBJ2-5, with D possibly matching TRBD2 (6 bases). Trimming removed 1 base at V and 10 bases at J, with 19 bases between. Per the germline V gene, CDR1 is MGHRA and CDR2 is YSYEKL. The CDR3 contains 15 residues. In nucleotides, the CDR3 is TGCGCCAGCAGCCAAGGTCGAAAGGGCGGGAACTTCCAGTACTTC. It codes for CASSQGRKGGNFQYF.

This chain connects TRBV5-8 to TRBJ2-3; 7 nucleotides align to TRBD2. Germline V gene lookup returns CDR1 SGHTS and CDR2 YDEGEE. V trimming: 4 bases; J trimming: 7 bases; junction bases outside the gene matches: 12. This CDR3 has 15 residues. Here the CDR3 reads CASSRPSGMINTQYF. CDR3 in DNA: TGTGCCAGCAGCCGTCCGAGCGGGATGATAAATACGCAGTATTTT.

CDR3 loop: CASSFFPQPQHF. The CDR3 bases are TGTGCCAGCAGTTTCTTTCCTCAGCCCCAGCATTTT. V usage is TRBV28 and J usage is TRBJ1-5; D unresolved. V gave up 3 bases and J gave up 6 bases, with 6 bases separating them. CDR1 MDHEN and CDR2 SYDVKM come from the germline V gene. This CDR3 has 12 residues.

The chain links TRBV21-1 to TRBJ2-2; the table's D call TRBD1 went unverified against the DNA. TRBV21-1 is marked as a pseudogene. CDR3 length equals 21 residues. The CDR3, as DNA: TGTGCCAGCAGCAAAATGAAACGGACAGGGATATTTCCCAAGAACACCGGGGAGCTGTTTTTT. The encoded protein is CASSKMKRTGIFPKNTGELFF.

J is TRBJ2-1 and V is TRBV7-3; 9 bases match TRBD2. The CDR3 consists of 15 residues. V shed 5 bases, J shed 2 bases, and the junction held 4 bases outside the gene matches. In germline, CDR1 is SGHTA, CDR2 FQGTGA. Here the CDR3 reads CASSRGRGAYNEQFF. The CDR3 DNA reads TGTGCCAGCAGCCGCGGGAGGGGGGCCTACAATGAGCAGTTCTTC.

The chain links TRBV25-1 to TRBJ2-5; the D is unclear. The CDR3 spans 14 residues. Looked up from germline, CDR1 is MGHDK and CDR2 is SYGVNS. V was cut by 5 bases and J by 3 bases, with 13 bases left in between. CDR3 sequence (DNA): TGTGCCAGCAGTCCCCTGGAGAGAGAAGAGACCCAGTACTTC. Translated, it gives CASSPLEREETQYF.

V gene TRBV4-2 combines with J gene TRBJ2-7; TRBD1 aligns across 9 bases. The CDR3 loop spans 16 amino acids. Trimming took 0 bases from V and 4 from J; bases not matched to a gene: 7. Germline V gene lookup returns CDR1 LGHNA and CDR2 YNFKEQ. The DNA for the CDR3 is TGTGCCAGCAGCCAAGATTGGGGACAGGGCGCTTACGAGCAGTACTTC. This codes for CASSQDWGQGAYEQYF.

The chain recombines TRBV15 with TRBJ1-1; D might be TRBD1 (6 bases). V lost 2 bases, J lost 1 base, and 8 bases lay in between. Germline V gene sequence: CDR1 LNHNV, CDR2 YYDKDF (reference sequence). The CDR3 length is 14 residues. CDR3 coding DNA: TGTGCCACCAGCAGATACAGGGAGAACACTGAAGCTTTCTTT. Its translation is CATSRYRENTEAFF. Together with reference TRBV15 and TRBJ1-1, the CDR3 gives the full variable domain: DAMVIQNPRYQVTQFGKPVTLSCSQTLNHNVMYWYQQKSSQAPKLLFHYYDKDFNNEADTPDNFQSRRPNTSFCFLDIRSPGLGDTAMYLCATSRYRENTEAFFGQGTRLTVV.

The chain uses TRBV6-1 and TRBJ1-3, with 8 bases identical to TRBD1. The V and J ends lost 7 bases and 4 bases, in that order; junction bases with no gene match: 6. CDR1 and CDR2 from the germline V gene are MNHNS and SASEGT. This CDR3 has 14 residues. The CDR3 loop is CASTDRGLGNTIYF. The CDR3 nucleotides read TGTGCCAGCACTGACAGGGGCCTCGGAAACACCATATATTTT.

The CDR3 sequence is CASSRQGANTEAFF. CDR3 sequence (DNA): TGTGCCAGCAGCCGGCAGGGGGCGAACACTGAAGCTTTCTTT. The genes are TRBV7-9 and TRBJ1-1; 8 bases are a match to TRBD1. The V segment lost 5 bases and the J segment 1 base; nucleotides outside the gene matches: 3. The CDR3 has 14 residues. The germline gives CDR1 SEHNR, CDR2 FQNEAQ (reference sequence).